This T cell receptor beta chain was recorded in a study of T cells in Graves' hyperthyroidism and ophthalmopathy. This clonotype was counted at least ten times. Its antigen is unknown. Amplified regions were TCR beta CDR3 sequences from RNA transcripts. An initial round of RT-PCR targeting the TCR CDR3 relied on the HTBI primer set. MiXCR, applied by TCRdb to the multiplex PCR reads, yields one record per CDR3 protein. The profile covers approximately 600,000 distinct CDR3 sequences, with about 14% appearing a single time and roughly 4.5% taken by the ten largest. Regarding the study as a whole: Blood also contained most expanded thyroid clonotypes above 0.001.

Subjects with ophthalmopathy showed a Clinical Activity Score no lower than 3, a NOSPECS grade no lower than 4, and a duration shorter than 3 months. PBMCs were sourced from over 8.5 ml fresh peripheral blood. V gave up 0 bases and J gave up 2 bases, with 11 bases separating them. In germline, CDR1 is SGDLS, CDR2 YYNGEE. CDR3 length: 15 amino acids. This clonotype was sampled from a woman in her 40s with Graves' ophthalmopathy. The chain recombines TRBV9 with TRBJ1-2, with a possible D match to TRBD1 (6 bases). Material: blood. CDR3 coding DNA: TGTGCCAGCAGCGTAGCAGGGGCGGTGAACTATGGCTACACCTTC. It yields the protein CASSVAGAVNYGYTF.